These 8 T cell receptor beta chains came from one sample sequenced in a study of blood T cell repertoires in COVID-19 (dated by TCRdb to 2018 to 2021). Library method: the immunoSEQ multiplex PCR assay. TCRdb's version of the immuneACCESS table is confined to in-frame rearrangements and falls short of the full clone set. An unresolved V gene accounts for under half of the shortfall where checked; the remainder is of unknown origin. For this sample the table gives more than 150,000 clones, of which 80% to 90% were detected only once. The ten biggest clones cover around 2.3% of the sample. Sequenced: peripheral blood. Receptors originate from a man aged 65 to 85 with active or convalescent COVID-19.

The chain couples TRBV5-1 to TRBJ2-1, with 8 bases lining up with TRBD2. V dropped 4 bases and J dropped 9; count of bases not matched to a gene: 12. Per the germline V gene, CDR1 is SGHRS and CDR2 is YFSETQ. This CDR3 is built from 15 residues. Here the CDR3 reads CASSARPGTRFEQFF. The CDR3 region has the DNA TGCGCCAGCAGCGCACGTCCCGGGACTAGATTTGAGCAGTTCTTC. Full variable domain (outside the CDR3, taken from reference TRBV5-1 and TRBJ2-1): KAGVTQTPRYLIKTRGQQVTLSCSPISGHRSVSWYQQTPGQGLQFLFEYFSETQRNKGNFPGRFSGRQFSNSRSEMNVSTLELGDSALYLCASSARPGTRFEQFFGPGTRLTVL.

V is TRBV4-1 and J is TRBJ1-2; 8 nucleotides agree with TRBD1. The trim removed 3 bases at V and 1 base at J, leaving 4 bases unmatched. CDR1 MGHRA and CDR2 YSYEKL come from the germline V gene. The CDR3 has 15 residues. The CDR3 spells CASSHGDRGNYGYTF. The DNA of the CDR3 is TGCGCCAGCAGCCATGGTGACAGGGGTAACTATGGCTACACCTTC.

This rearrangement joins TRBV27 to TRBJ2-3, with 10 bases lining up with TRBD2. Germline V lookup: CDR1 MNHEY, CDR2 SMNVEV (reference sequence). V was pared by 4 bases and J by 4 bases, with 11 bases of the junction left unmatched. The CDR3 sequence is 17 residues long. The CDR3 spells CASSSPLKREGADTQYF. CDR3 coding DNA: TGTGCCAGCAGTTCTCCCCTCAAGCGGGAGGGGGCAGATACGCAGTATTTT.

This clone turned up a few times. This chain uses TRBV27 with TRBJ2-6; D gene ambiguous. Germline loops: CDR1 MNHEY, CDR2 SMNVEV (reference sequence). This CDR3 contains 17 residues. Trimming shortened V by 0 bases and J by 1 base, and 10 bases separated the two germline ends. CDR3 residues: CASSLSQTLSGANVLTF. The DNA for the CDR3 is TGTGCCAGCAGTTTATCGCAGACTCTGTCTGGGGCCAACGTCCTGACTTTC.

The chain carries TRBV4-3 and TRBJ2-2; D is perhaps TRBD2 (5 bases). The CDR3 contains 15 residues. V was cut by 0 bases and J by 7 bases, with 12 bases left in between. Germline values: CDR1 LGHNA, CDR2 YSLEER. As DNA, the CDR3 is TGCGCCAGCAGCCAAGAAGAGGGAGCGCACGGGGAGCTGTTTTTT. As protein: CASSQEEGAHGELFF.

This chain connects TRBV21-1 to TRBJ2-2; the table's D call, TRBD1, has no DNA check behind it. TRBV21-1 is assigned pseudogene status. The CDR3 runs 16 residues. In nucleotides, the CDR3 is TGTGCCAGCAGCACCGAGGACAGGGAGTATACCGGGGAGCTGTTTTTT. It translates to CASSTEDREYTGELFF.

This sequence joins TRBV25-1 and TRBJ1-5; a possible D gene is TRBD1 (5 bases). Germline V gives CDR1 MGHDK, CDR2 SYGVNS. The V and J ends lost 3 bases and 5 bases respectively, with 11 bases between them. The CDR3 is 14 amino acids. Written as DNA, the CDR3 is TGTGCCAGCAGTGAGTCGGGGGAGGATCAGCCCCAGCATTTT. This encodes CASSESGEDQPQHF.

CDR3 sequence (DNA): TGTGCCAGCAGTTCAGCGGGACAGGGTACAGATACGCAGTATTTT. It codes for CASSSAGQGTDTQYF. V gene TRBV28 combines with J gene TRBJ2-3; the match to TRBD1 covers 9 bases. Trimming took 4 bases from V and 3 from J; bases not matched to a gene: 5. The CDR3 sequence is 15 residues long. Germline CDR1 MDHEN, CDR2 SYDVKM. Looking up the rest from reference TRBV28 and TRBJ2-3 gives the full variable domain: DVKVTQSSRYLVKRTGEKVFLECVQDMDHENMFWYRQDPGLGLRLIYFSYDVKMKEKGDIPEGYSVSREKKERFSLILESASTNQTSMYLCASSSAGQGTDTQYFGPGTRLTVL.